What follows describes a single T cell receptor beta chain. What it binds is unknown. The V end was cut by 6 bases, the J end by 5 bases, with 16 bases between. CDR1 and CDR2 from the germline V gene are MDHEN and SYDVKM. The CDR3 loop spans 14 amino acids. This entry belongs to a study of cytomegalovirus exposure and HLA in healthy donors. Study background: For the roughly 390 genotyped donors, approximately 82% fell within the Caucasian-associated ancestry cluster. Findings and limits, study-wide: Researchers reportedly found TCR beta sequences accurately predicted most subjects' HLA-A and HLA-B alleles.

It was with 60 Vbeta and 13 Jbeta primers that the PCR ran. Clones were sequenced by immunoSEQ multiplex PCR, and TCRdb holds only the in-frame ones, with some missing. The table has over 150,000 clones, about 81% seen once. At collection, donors were nominally healthy, but unrecorded immune exposures were probable. The specimen was PBMCs. The rearrangement uses TRBV28 and TRBJ1-1, with D tentatively TRBD1 (5 bases). The clonotype originates from a girl aged 2 to 10 in good health and CMV-seropositive. The CDR3 protein is CASSPIGVGTEAFF. CDR3 bases: TGTGCCAGCAGCCCCATAGGGGTTGGGACTGAAGCTTTCTTT. Full variable domain (remainder filled in from reference TRBV28 and TRBJ1-1): DVKVTQSSRYLVKRTGEKVFLECVQDMDHENMFWYRQDPGLGLRLIYFSYDVKMKEKGDIPEGYSVSREKKERFSLILESASTNQTSMYLCASSPIGVGTEAFFGQGTRLTVV.